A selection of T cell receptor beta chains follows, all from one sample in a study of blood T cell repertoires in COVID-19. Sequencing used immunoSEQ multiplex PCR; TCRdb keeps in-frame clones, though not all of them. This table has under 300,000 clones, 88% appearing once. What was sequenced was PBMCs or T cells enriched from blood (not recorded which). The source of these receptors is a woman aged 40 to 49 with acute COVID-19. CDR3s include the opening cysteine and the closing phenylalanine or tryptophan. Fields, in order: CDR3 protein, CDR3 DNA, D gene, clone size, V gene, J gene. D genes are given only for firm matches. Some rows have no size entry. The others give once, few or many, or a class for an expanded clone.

cdr3_aa: CASSVRGTNEKLFF
cdr3_nt: TGTGCCAGCAGCGTCAGGGGAACTAATGAAAAACTGTTTTTT
d_call: NA
clone_size: NA
v_call: TRBV11-2
j_call: TRBJ1-4

cdr3_aa: CASSPRTGEDGYTF
cdr3_nt: TGTGCCAGCTCACCACGGACGGGGGAAGATGGCTACACCTTC
d_call: NA
clone_size: NA
v_call: TRBV18
j_call: TRBJ1-2

cdr3_aa: CAISDPRTGGIRKLFF
cdr3_nt: TGTGCCATCAGTGACCCTCGGACAGGGGGAATAAGAAAACTGTTTTTT
d_call: TRBD1
clone_size: NA
v_call: TRBV10-3
j_call: TRBJ1-4

cdr3_aa: CASSDGTGASTDTQYF
cdr3_nt: TGCGCCAGCAGCGACGGGACAGGTGCTAGCACAGATACGCAGTATTTT
d_call: TRBD1
clone_size: NA
v_call: TRBV5-1
j_call: TRBJ2-3

cdr3_aa: CASSLGEGANTGELFF
cdr3_nt: TGTGCCAGCAGCTTGGGGGAGGGGGCGAACACCGGGGAGCTGTTTTTT
d_call: NA
clone_size: NA
v_call: TRBV5-6
j_call: TRBJ2-2

cdr3_aa: CASSKGLVGQETQYF
cdr3_nt: TGTGCCAGTAGTAAAGGACTAGTAGGACAAGAGACCCAGTACTTC
d_call: TRBD2
clone_size: NA
v_call: TRBV19
j_call: TRBJ2-5

cdr3_aa: CASSLAGGQTYEQYF
cdr3_nt: TGTGCCAGCAGCTTAGCGGGGGGGCAGACCTACGAGCAGTACTTC
d_call: NA
clone_size: NA
v_call: TRBV7-2
j_call: TRBJ2-7

cdr3_aa: CASMGRGQNTTGELFF
cdr3_nt: TGTGCCAGCATGGGCAGGGGGCAGAATACGACCGGGGAGCTGTTTTTT
d_call: TRBD1
clone_size: NA
v_call: TRBV6-6
j_call: TRBJ2-2

cdr3_aa: CASSRDRIYNEQFF
cdr3_nt: TGTGCCAGCTCCCGCGACAGAATATACAATGAGCAGTTCTTC
d_call: NA
clone_size: NA
v_call: TRBV18
j_call: TRBJ2-1

cdr3_aa: CASSQTPIHPDYPGYGYTF
cdr3_nt: TGCGCCAGCAGCCAAACCCCTATCCACCCGGACTACCCAGGCTATGGCTACACCTTC
d_call: NA
clone_size: NA
v_call: TRBV4-3
j_call: TRBJ1-2

cdr3_aa: CASSWSRDRGLAGELFF
cdr3_nt: TGTGCCAGCAGCTGGTCCCGGGACAGGGGGCTCGCCGGGGAGCTGTTTTTT
d_call: TRBD1
clone_size: few
v_call: TRBV7-9
j_call: TRBJ2-2

cdr3_aa: CAISTGGELFF
cdr3_nt: TGTGCCATCAGTACTGGCGGGGAGCTGTTTTTT
d_call: NA
clone_size: NA
v_call: TRBV10-3
j_call: TRBJ2-2

cdr3_aa: CASSRTSSDEQFF
cdr3_nt: TGTGCCAGCAGTCGGACTAGTTCGGATGAGCAGTTCTTC
d_call: TRBD2
clone_size: once
v_call: TRBV6-5
j_call: TRBJ2-1

cdr3_aa: CASRQQGGWETQYF
cdr3_nt: TGTGCCAGCAGACAACAGGGTGGTTGGGAGACCCAGTACTTC
d_call: NA
clone_size: once
v_call: TRBV6-6
j_call: TRBJ2-5

cdr3_aa: CASSKGDYDKETQYF
cdr3_nt: TGCGCCAGCAGCAAAGGGGACTATGATAAAGAGACCCAGTACTTC
d_call: TRBD2
clone_size: NA
v_call: TRBV5-1
j_call: TRBJ2-5

cdr3_aa: CASSVLPGQGMRKPQHF
cdr3_nt: TGTGCCAGTAGTGTCTTACCGGGACAGGGGATGAGGAAGCCCCAGCATTTT
d_call: TRBD1
clone_size: NA
v_call: TRBV19
j_call: TRBJ1-5

cdr3_aa: CSANSYNEQFF
cdr3_nt: TGCAGTGCAAACAGTTACAATGAGCAGTTCTTC
d_call: NA
clone_size: NA
v_call: TRBV20-1
j_call: TRBJ2-1

cdr3_aa: CASSPGTSEVDTQYF
cdr3_nt: TGTGCCAGCAGCCCTGGGACTAGCGAGGTGGATACGCAGTATTTT
d_call: TRBD2
clone_size: NA
v_call: TRBV7-9
j_call: TRBJ2-3

cdr3_aa: CASRLAGGGETQYF
cdr3_nt: TGCGCCAGCCGACTAGCGGGAGGAGGAGAGACCCAGTACTTC
d_call: TRBD2
clone_size: NA
v_call: TRBV10-2
j_call: TRBJ2-5

cdr3_aa: CASTPGLAGLGQYF
cdr3_nt: TGTGCCAGCACCCCTGGGCTAGCGGGGCTTGGGCAGTATTTT
d_call: TRBD2
clone_size: NA
v_call: TRBV2
j_call: TRBJ2-3

cdr3_aa: CASSPSTPRLAGIYEQYF
cdr3_nt: TGTGCCAGCAGCCCCTCGACACCCCGACTAGCGGGCATTTACGAGCAGTACTTC
d_call: TRBD2
clone_size: NA
v_call: TRBV14
j_call: TRBJ2-7

cdr3_aa: CASSLGTVSPNYGYTF
cdr3_nt: TGTGCCAGCAGCCTAGGCACAGTCTCACCTAACTATGGCTACACCTTC
d_call: NA
clone_size: NA
v_call: TRBV7-2
j_call: TRBJ1-2

cdr3_aa: CASSLGGVGDTQYF
cdr3_nt: TGTGCCAGCAGCTTGGGGGGAGTGGGAGATACGCAGTATTTT
d_call: NA
clone_size: NA
v_call: TRBV7-7
j_call: TRBJ2-3

cdr3_aa: CAISAPGNTDTQYF
cdr3_nt: TGTGCCATCAGTGCCCCGGGGAACACAGATACGCAGTATTTT
d_call: NA
clone_size: NA
v_call: TRBV10-3
j_call: TRBJ2-3

cdr3_aa: CASSPMGQGNYEQYF
cdr3_nt: TGTGCCAGTAGTCCGATGGGACAGGGGAACTACGAGCAGTACTTC
d_call: TRBD1
clone_size: NA
v_call: TRBV19
j_call: TRBJ2-7

cdr3_aa: CASSYQGFPDTQYF
cdr3_nt: TGTGCCAGCAGTTACCAGGGGTTCCCAGATACGCAGTATTTT
d_call: NA
clone_size: NA
v_call: TRBV6-2/TRBV6-3
j_call: TRBJ2-3

cdr3_aa: CASSLVGHGGETQYF
cdr3_nt: TGTGCCAGCAGCTTAGTGGGACACGGAGGAGAGACCCAGTACTTC
d_call: NA
clone_size: NA
v_call: TRBV7-9
j_call: TRBJ2-5

cdr3_aa: CSVSSAGNLNTEAFF
cdr3_nt: TGCAGCGTCAGTTCGGCAGGAAACTTGAACACTGAAGCTTTCTTT
d_call: NA
clone_size: NA
v_call: TRBV29-1
j_call: TRBJ1-1

cdr3_aa: CASSSTLTREAFF
cdr3_nt: TGCGCCAGCAGCTCAACTTTGACAAGAGAAGCTTTCTTT
d_call: NA
clone_size: NA
v_call: TRBV5-1
j_call: TRBJ1-1

cdr3_aa: CASSLEGSYNSPLHF
cdr3_nt: TGCGCCAGCAGCTTGGAGGGGTCCTATAATTCACCCCTCCACTTT
d_call: NA
clone_size: NA
v_call: TRBV5-1
j_call: TRBJ1-6

cdr3_aa: CSANWRETQYF
cdr3_nt: TGCAGTGCTAACTGGCGGGAGACCCAGTACTTC
d_call: NA
clone_size: NA
v_call: TRBV20-1
j_call: TRBJ2-5

cdr3_aa: CASSPGLAYNEQFF
cdr3_nt: TGTGCCAGCAGTCCGGGACTAGCATACAATGAGCAGTTCTTC
d_call: TRBD2
clone_size: NA
v_call: TRBV27
j_call: TRBJ2-1

cdr3_aa: CASSLTGGEPQHF
cdr3_nt: TGTGCCAGCAGTTTAACGGGGGGCGAGCCCCAGCATTTT
d_call: NA
clone_size: NA
v_call: TRBV27
j_call: TRBJ1-5

cdr3_aa: CSASPLVEQYF
cdr3_nt: TGCAGTGCTTCACCCTTAGTAGAGCAGTACTTC
d_call: NA
clone_size: NA
v_call: TRBV20-1
j_call: TRBJ2-7

cdr3_aa: CASTPGQGAGYTF
cdr3_nt: TGTGCCAGCACACCGGGACAGGGGGCTGGCTACACCTTC
d_call: TRBD1
clone_size: NA
v_call: TRBV27
j_call: TRBJ1-2

cdr3_aa: CASSHPPGAGQPQHF
cdr3_nt: TGTGCCAGCAGCCACCCCCCAGGGGCCGGCCAGCCCCAGCATTTT
d_call: NA
clone_size: NA
v_call: TRBV6-2/TRBV6-3
j_call: TRBJ1-5

cdr3_aa: CASEAGGRYEQYF
cdr3_nt: TGTGCCTCCGAAGCGGGGGGCCGCTACGAGCAGTACTTC
d_call: TRBD2
clone_size: NA
v_call: TRBV11-2
j_call: TRBJ2-7

cdr3_aa: CASSSSGGSNSPLHF
cdr3_nt: TGTGCCAGCAGCTCAAGCGGGGGCTCTAATTCACCCCTCCACTTT
d_call: NA
clone_size: NA
v_call: TRBV7-8
j_call: TRBJ1-6

cdr3_aa: CASSFGIGGGTDTQYF
cdr3_nt: TGTGCCAGCAGTTTCGGAATTGGCGGGGGCACAGATACGCAGTATTTT
d_call: NA
clone_size: NA
v_call: TRBV28
j_call: TRBJ2-3

cdr3_aa: CASSLAWTVNTEAFF
cdr3_nt: TGTGCCAGCAGCTTAGCGTGGACAGTGAACACTGAAGCTTTCTTT
d_call: NA
clone_size: NA
v_call: TRBV7-9
j_call: TRBJ1-1

cdr3_aa: CASSEGPGTTNTGELFF
cdr3_nt: TGTGCCAGCAGCGAGGGGCCCGGGACAACCAACACCGGGGAGCTGTTTTTT
d_call: NA
clone_size: once
v_call: TRBV13
j_call: TRBJ2-2

cdr3_aa: CATSDLGQQETQYF
cdr3_nt: TGTGCCACCAGTGATTTGGGACAGCAAGAGACCCAGTACTTC
d_call: NA
clone_size: NA
v_call: TRBV24-1
j_call: TRBJ2-5

cdr3_aa: CASNPEQGAHNEQFF
cdr3_nt: TGCGCCAGCAACCCAGAACAGGGGGCGCATAATGAGCAGTTCTTC
d_call: TRBD1
clone_size: once
v_call: TRBV4-1
j_call: TRBJ2-1

cdr3_aa: CATSKRGGPTGTKNIQYF
cdr3_nt: TGTGCCACCAGCAAGAGGGGGGGGCCGACAGGTACCAAAAACATTCAGTACTTC
d_call: NA
clone_size: NA
v_call: TRBV15
j_call: TRBJ2-4

cdr3_aa: CASSMVTGASGNTIYF
cdr3_nt: TGTGCCAGTAGTATGGTGACAGGGGCCTCCGGAAACACCATATATTTT
d_call: TRBD1
clone_size: NA
v_call: TRBV19
j_call: TRBJ1-3

cdr3_aa: CASSQDREGNNEQFF
cdr3_nt: TGCGCCAGCAGCCAAGATCGGGAGGGTAACAATGAGCAGTTCTTC
d_call: TRBD2
clone_size: NA
v_call: TRBV4-3
j_call: TRBJ2-1

cdr3_aa: CASSIVSGQGHNEQFF
cdr3_nt: TGTGCCAGTAGTATAGTCAGTGGGCAGGGCCACAATGAGCAGTTCTTC
d_call: NA
clone_size: NA
v_call: TRBV19
j_call: TRBJ2-1

cdr3_aa: CASSRTDNYNSPLHF
cdr3_nt: TGTGCCAGCAGCCGGACGGACAACTATAATTCACCCCTCCACTTT
d_call: NA
clone_size: once
v_call: TRBV5-5
j_call: TRBJ1-6

cdr3_aa: CATSLGRLAGARDTQYF
cdr3_nt: TGTGCCACCAGTTTAGGACGGCTAGCGGGAGCGAGAGATACGCAGTATTTT
d_call: TRBD2
clone_size: NA
v_call: TRBV24-1
j_call: TRBJ2-3

cdr3_aa: CASSLGGPPETQYF
cdr3_nt: TGTGCCAGCAGCTTAGGGGGCCCCCCAGAGACCCAGTACTTC
d_call: NA
clone_size: NA
v_call: TRBV7-2
j_call: TRBJ2-5

cdr3_aa: CASSQSRGPSSYNSPLHF
cdr3_nt: TGTGCCAGCAGCCAATCAAGGGGGCCTAGCTCCTATAATTCACCCCTCCACTTT
d_call: TRBD1
clone_size: few
v_call: TRBV3-1/TRBV3-2
j_call: TRBJ1-6

cdr3_aa: CASSFRGYPYNEQFF
cdr3_nt: TGTGCCAGCAGCTTTAGGGGGTACCCCTACAATGAGCAGTTCTTC
d_call: NA
clone_size: NA
v_call: TRBV11-3
j_call: TRBJ2-1